This paragraph covers one T cell receptor beta chain sequence. CDR3 size: 15 residues. V was cut by 1 base and J by 0 bases, with 8 bases left in between. In germline, CDR1 is SGHTS, CDR2 YDEGEE. The record originates from a study of OX40 agonist ivuxolimab in advanced cancers. Repertoires were generated with immunoSEQ multiplex PCR, while TCRdb's copy carries only in-frame clones and drops some. The sample records 60,000 to 65,000 clones, approximately 90% being singletons. The chain links TRBV5-8 to TRBJ1-3, with D unresolved. Sequenced material: CD4+ or CD8+ T cells sorted from blood, taken in a trial of the OX40 agonist ivuxolimab. This receptor was obtained from an adult with an advanced solid tumor such as melanoma, head and neck, liver or kidney cancer. The CDR3 is CASSLQGTSGNTIYF. CDR3 DNA sequence: TGTGCCAGCAGCTTGCAAGGCACCTCTGGAAACACCATATATTTT. The complete variable domain, with remaining parts taken from reference TRBV5-8 and TRBJ1-3, reads EAGVTQSPTHLIKTRGQQATLRCSPISGHTSVYWYQQALGLGLQFLLWYDEGEERNRGNFPPRFSGRQFPNYSSELNVNALELEDSALYLCASSLQGTSGNTIYFGEGSWLTVV.